A selection of T cell receptor beta chains follows, all from one sample in a study of blood T cell repertoires in COVID-19. TCRdb's table, derived via immunoSEQ multiplex PCR, lists solely in-frame clones and lacks some. The table records approximately 230,000 clones, around 83% of them present only once. Sequencing was done on a sample of peripheral blood. The receptors come from a man older than 75 with acute or convalescent COVID-19. Both conserved end residues are part of each CDR3. Each record gives: clone size, V gene, J gene, D gene, CDR3 protein, CDR3 DNA. D genes are given only for firm matches. Clone size appears in some rows only: once, few, many, or a class for an expanded clone.

once	TRBV6-1	TRBJ1-2	.	CASSEDRVYGYTF	TGTGCCAGCAGTGAAGACAGGGTCTATGGCTACACCTTC
.	TRBV9	TRBJ1-3	.	CASSPRLISGNTIYF	TGTGCCAGCAGCCCCCGACTGATCTCTGGAAACACCATATATTTT
few	TRBV11-2	TRBJ2-5	TRBD2	CASSVQPTSWRLQETQYF	TGTGCCAGCAGCGTACAGCCGACTAGCTGGAGATTGCAAGAGACCCAGTACTTC
.	TRBV11-2	TRBJ2-3	TRBD2	CASSLRLAGAADTQYF	TGTGCCAGCAGCTTAAGGCTAGCGGGAGCGGCAGATACGCAGTATTTT
.	TRBV2	TRBJ2-7	TRBD2	CASTTGLAGAYRRQYF	TGTGCCAGCACCACGGGACTAGCGGGGGCCTACCGGCGGCAGTACTTC
.	TRBV7-6	TRBJ2-7	.	CASSLAVSSSYEQYF	TGTGCCAGCAGCTTAGCGGTGTCGAGCTCCTACGAGCAGTACTTC
.	TRBV24-1	TRBJ1-2	.	CATSDPTGFGYTF	TGTGCCACCAGTGATCCGACGGGTTTTGGCTACACCTTC
many	TRBV6-4	TRBJ2-2	.	CASRPSVSTNTGELFF	TGTGCCAGCAGGCCCTCGGTGAGCACGAACACCGGGGAGCTGTTTTTT
few	TRBV11-2	TRBJ2-1	TRBD2	CASSLVGQRGPSYNEQFF	TGTGCCAGCAGCTTAGTTGGTCAGCGGGGGCCCTCCTACAATGAGCAGTTCTTC
.	TRBV5-4	TRBJ2-7	TRBD1	CASSSPGQGAQKQYF	TGTGCCAGCAGCTCGCCGGGACAGGGGGCCCAAAAGCAGTACTTC
few	TRBV12-5	TRBJ2-2	TRBD1	CASVLSKGARVSNTGELFF	TGTGCTAGTGTTCTCTCGAAGGGGGCGCGGGTCTCGAACACCGGGGAGCTGTTTTTT
.	TRBV19	TRBJ2-4	TRBD1	CASMTLGQARRNIQYF	TGTGCCAGTATGACCTTGGGACAGGCGAGAAGGAACATTCAGTACTTC
.	TRBV9	TRBJ2-1	TRBD2	CASSVGLAGAVSYNEQFF	TGTGCCAGCAGCGTAGGTCTAGCGGGGGCCGTCTCCTACAATGAGCAGTTCTTC
.	TRBV2	TRBJ1-3	.	CASSENTGIGNTIYF	TGTGCCAGCAGTGAGAATACCGGGATAGGAAACACCATATATTTT
.	TRBV18	TRBJ1-5	TRBD1	CASSPGQGAQPQHF	TGTGCCAGCTCACCGGGACAGGGGGCACAGCCCCAGCATTTT
.	TRBV10-3	TRBJ2-7	.	CAISDIQVLYEQYF	TGTGCCATCAGTGATATACAGGTGTTGTACGAGCAGTACTTC
.	TRBV19	TRBJ2-7	.	CASSIAWAGAYEQYF	TGTGCCAGTAGTATAGCATGGGCAGGGGCCTACGAGCAGTACTTC
.	TRBV19	TRBJ1-5	TRBD1	CASSMQGANNQPQHF	TGTGCCAGTAGTATGCAGGGGGCGAACAATCAGCCCCAGCATTTT
.	TRBV27	TRBJ1-6	.	CASSSIEGYNSPLHF	TGTGCCAGCAGTTCAATCGAGGGATATAATTCACCCCTCCACTTT
.	TRBV24-1	TRBJ2-3	TRBD2	CATSVGGRDTDTQYF	TGTGCCACCAGTGTCGGAGGGAGGGACACAGATACGCAGTATTTT
.	TRBV2	TRBJ1-5	.	CASSEARKVPQPQHF	TGTGCCAGCAGTGAAGCGCGGAAAGTGCCTCAGCCCCAGCATTTT
few	TRBV5-4	TRBJ2-5	.	CASSLLQETQYF	TGTGCCAGCAGCTTGCTCCAAGAGACCCAGTACTTC
.	TRBV2	TRBJ1-5	.	CASSEGRGNQPQHF	TGTGCCAGCAGTGAAGGCAGGGGCAATCAGCCCCAGCATTTT
.	TRBV28	TRBJ2-3	TRBD1	CASSSTGMGTDTQYF	TGTGCCAGCAGTTCGACAGGGATGGGCACAGATACGCAGTATTTT
.	TRBV5-1	TRBJ1-2	.	CASSLALGEGGYTF	TGCGCCAGCAGCTTGGCCTTGGGGGAGGGTGGCTACACCTTC
.	TRBV4-2	TRBJ1-1	TRBD1	CASSQPRRTGFLSTEAFF	TGTGCCAGCAGCCAGCCTCGACGGACAGGGTTTTTAAGCACTGAAGCTTTCTTT
.	TRBV18	TRBJ1-5	TRBD1	CASSPMPRTGGDQPQHF	TGTGCCAGCTCACCCATGCCGAGGACAGGGGGGGATCAGCCCCAGCATTTT
.	TRBV19	TRBJ1-2	TRBD1	CASSRLTGGTSNYGYTF	TGTGCCAGTAGTCGATTGACAGGGGGGACTTCTAACTATGGCTACACCTTC
.	TRBV3-1/TRBV3-2	TRBJ2-1	.	CASSQSGEYNEQFF	TGTGCCAGCAGCCAATCGGGGGAGTACAATGAGCAGTTCTTC
.	TRBV5-1	TRBJ1-3	.	CASSLAPDGNTIYF	TGCGCCAGCAGCTTAGCTCCCGATGGAAACACCATATATTTT
.	TRBV5-8	TRBJ2-3	.	CASSLAGAEDTQYF	TGTGCCAGCAGCCTCGCGGGGGCGGAAGATACGCAGTATTTT
.	TRBV2	TRBJ1-3	.	CASTDVGRDFSGNTIYF	TGTGCCAGCACCGATGTGGGAAGGGACTTCTCTGGAAACACCATATATTTT
.	TRBV6-5	TRBJ2-7	.	CASRETASYEQYF	TGTGCCAGCAGGGAGACAGCCTCCTACGAGCAGTACTTC
.	TRBV19	TRBJ1-2	TRBD1	CASTTGRGAPNYGYTF	TGTGCCAGTACGACAGGGCGGGGGGCCCCCAACTATGGCTACACCTTC
.	TRBV18	TRBJ1-3	.	CASSPISDARVISGNTIYF	TGTGCCAGCTCACCAATTAGTGATGCCAGGGTGATTTCGGGAAACACCATATATTTT
.	TRBV3-1/TRBV3-2	TRBJ2-3	TRBD1	CASSQRGQGVDTQYF	TGTGCCAGCAGCCAGAGAGGACAGGGGGTTGATACGCAGTATTTT
.	TRBV7-9	TRBJ2-7	TRBD2	CASSSGLAGEGYEQYF	TGTGCCAGCAGCTCGGGACTAGCGGGAGAGGGCTACGAGCAGTACTTC
.	TRBV27	TRBJ2-7	TRBD1	CASSPDLRGRFSYEQYF	TGTGCCAGCAGTCCCGATCTTAGGGGGCGCTTCTCCTACGAGCAGTACTTC
.	TRBV3-1/TRBV3-2	TRBJ2-3	.	CASSHLSTDTQYF	TGTGCCAGCAGCCACCTCAGCACAGATACGCAGTATTTT
.	TRBV28	TRBJ2-1	.	CASSLYHVGGYNEQFF	TGTGCCAGCAGTTTATACCACGTTGGAGGCTACAATGAGCAGTTCTTC
few	TRBV11-3	TRBJ2-2	TRBD1	CASSLDRDTGELFF	TGTGCCAGCAGCCTGGACAGGGACACCGGGGAGCTGTTTTTT
.	TRBV19	TRBJ1-2	TRBD1	CASSTWDSSPSF	TGTGCCAGTAGTACCTGGGACAGTTCACCCAGCTTC
.	TRBV2	TRBJ1-1	.	CASSGHPNTEAFF	TGTGCCAGCTCGGGACACCCGAACACTGAAGCTTTCTTT
.	TRBV7-3	TRBJ2-2	TRBD2	CASSFGTSGSGELFF	TGTGCCAGCAGCTTCGGGACTAGTGGTTCCGGGGAACTGTTTTTT
few	TRBV18	TRBJ2-1	.	CASSPTGVYNEQFF	TGTGCCAGCTCCCCGACGGGGGTCTACAATGAGCAGTTCTTC
once	TRBV7-2	TRBJ2-1	TRBD2	CASSFNGGAVVEQFF	TGTGCCAGCAGCTTTAACGGGGGGGCGGTTGTTGAGCAGTTCTTC
once	TRBV2	TRBJ2-1	.	CASSRRRQVYNEQFF	TGTGCCAGCAGTCGTCGGAGACAGGTCTATAATGAGCAGTTCTTC
.	TRBV7-7	TRBJ2-7	TRBD1	CASSLLNKTGGSYEQYF	TGTGCCAGCAGCTTGCTAAATAAGACAGGGGGCTCCTACGAGCAGTACTTC
.	TRBV6-5	TRBJ2-3	.	CASRTEGRPDTQYF	TGTGCCAGCAGGACCGAGGGAAGACCAGATACGCAGTATTTT
.	TRBV19	TRBJ2-2	.	CASSIDRPRGLFF	TGTGCCAGTAGTATAGATCGGCCCAGGGGGCTGTTTTTT
.	TRBV27	TRBJ2-7	TRBD2	CASSSLAGGEQYF	TGTGCCAGCAGTAGCCTAGCGGGGGGCGAGCAGTACTTC